The present T cell receptor (beta chain) was sequenced within a study of control samples from healthy donors and cancer patients. Germline-derived CDR1 and CDR2 are SQVTM and ANQGSEA. The CDR3 covers 17 residues. V was pared by 4 bases and J by 7 bases, with 25 bases between. Some clones are missing from TCRdb's copy, which holds only in-frame ones; the method was immunoSEQ multiplex PCR. The sample includes about 100,000 clones, around nine tenths of them seen just once. The TCR comes from a man aged 25-40 years in good health. The sequenced sample consisted of blood. The gene calls are TRBV29-1 and TRBJ1-4; D is possibly TRBD1 (6 bases). The CDR3 DNA is TGCAGCGTTGTCGGGGGGCATAGTAGTGCGGTCGGTGAAAAACTGTTTTTT. This gives the protein CSVVGGHSSAVGEKLFF.